This T cell receptor beta chain was found in a study of shared clonotypes between healthy human individuals (dated by TCRdb to 2018 to 2021). Notes on the research overall: The cohort included three men and two women between 18 and 49 years of age. Between about 0.85 and 9.5 billion PBMCs per donor were obtained by leukapheresis. Libraries were prepared and TCR repertoires were sequenced by different laboratories using diverse techniques, in order to increase sequencing depth and limit assay-specific biases. Per donor, three plates each were used for CD4 naive and CD4 memory, two for CD8 naive, and one for CD8 memory. The study deeply sequenced blood TCR repertoires of about 5 healthy adults to estimate repertoire size and the extent of clonotype sharing between individuals. The research as a whole found: Rarefaction of sorted-subset datasets indicated incomplete sequencing despite the large sequencing depth. Sampling was restricted to blood, and TCR repertoires in tissue are likely to differ from TCR repertoires in blood. Pairwise subsampling indicated that sequencing depth was expected to affect the degree of clonotype sharing among donors. Clonotypes shared by all four sorted-subset donors showed higher generation probabilities than non-shared clonotypes. Naive subsets generally had larger estimated clonotype richness than memory subsets did. Because the study included only a small number of donors, the genetic and exposure-history diversity represented was limited. About 4.5% of naive CD4, 3.5% of naive CD8, 2.3% of memory CD4, and more than 0.35% of memory CD8 clonotypes were shared across several donors.

This clone was detected once. The specificity of this receptor is unknown. Base qualities are missing; no much larger clone stands one base away. Using the deep immunoSEQ assay, multiplex PCR amplified TCR CDR3 regions from genomic DNA. Extracted genomic DNA from each cell subset was spread evenly across all wells of several immunoSEQ 96-well plates, with each plate serving as a replicate. For sorted subsets, about 200 ng genomic DNA, equal to about 30,000 T cell genomes, was loaded into each replicate PCR. The purified libraries were quantified using a Qubit 3.0 fluorometer, sized with a Bioanalyzer 2100, and then quantified again using the KAPA Library Quantification kit. Every immunoSEQ 96-well plate was sequenced on a separate single-read 150-cycle Illumina NextSeq 550 flow cell. Concerning the study's data processing: The immunoSEQ output contained only junctional sequences without quality scores, so filtering could not match that applied to full-length reads. To assign V/J genes and CDR3, sequences were annotated using PyIR, a Python wrapper for IgBLAST v1.9, with IMGT germline references. Reads were filtered out if the reads had weak V/J assignments (E-value above 1e-6), no CDR3, stop codons, out-of-frame junctions, or ambiguous translated residues. V3J clonotypes were defined by identical inferred V gene, J gene, and CDR3 amino acid sequence. Percentage overlap between repertoires was computed as shared unique clonotypes divided by the size of the smaller repertoire. RTK rarefaction, the Chao1 estimator, and Recon v2.1 estimates of unobserved clonotypes were used to assess repertoire richness. Generation probabilities for all TCRbeta clonotypes obtained by the gDNA method from a handful of donors were computed using OLGA. What TCRdb holds here is the immuneACCESS table cut down to in-frame rearrangements. Part of the clones is not present; checked against another copy, under half of the missing clones reflect an unresolved V gene, and the others are unexplained. Clone size and the V and J calls come from that table; the DNA yielded D and trimming. In all, the sample holds about 2 million clones, and roughly 95% of those were seen once. The ten biggest clones cover roughly 0.13% of the sample.

The donors were healthy, HIV-negative adults with no recently reported acute infections or vaccinations. Only Caucasian adults living in Nashville, Tennessee, USA were represented among the donors. CD4+ T cells were enriched by magnetic negative selection; naive cells were then positively selected on CD45RA, and the negative fraction formed the memory subset. Blood was collected by leukapheresis, and PBMCs were isolated by Ficoll-Histopaque density gradient centrifugation and then cryopreserved in liquid nitrogen vapor phase. Purity and quantity of every magnetically sorted T cell population were checked by analytical flow cytometry. Each sorted fraction had its genomic DNA isolated and then quantified by UV absorbance on a Nanodrop 2000c. The sample comprised naive CD4+ T cells sorted from blood. What this sample's cell subset or site label stands for: CD45RA+ positively selected. This receptor was identified in a man aged 18 to 29 in good health.

The bases read TGCGCCAGCAGCTACCCTAGCGGGGGGCCCACAGATACGCAGTATTTT. It specifies CASSYPSGGPTDTQYF. In this chain, TRBV5-1 is recombined with TRBJ2-3, with 11 bases matching TRBD2. The CDR3 sequence holds 16 residues, the cysteine and phenylalanine included. The only DNA kept is the CDR3, 48 bases in frame from the first base. As encoded in the germline V gene, CDR1 is SGHRS while CDR2 is YFSETQ. Trimming takes 3 bases off V and 2 bases off J; junction bases not matched to a gene: 5.